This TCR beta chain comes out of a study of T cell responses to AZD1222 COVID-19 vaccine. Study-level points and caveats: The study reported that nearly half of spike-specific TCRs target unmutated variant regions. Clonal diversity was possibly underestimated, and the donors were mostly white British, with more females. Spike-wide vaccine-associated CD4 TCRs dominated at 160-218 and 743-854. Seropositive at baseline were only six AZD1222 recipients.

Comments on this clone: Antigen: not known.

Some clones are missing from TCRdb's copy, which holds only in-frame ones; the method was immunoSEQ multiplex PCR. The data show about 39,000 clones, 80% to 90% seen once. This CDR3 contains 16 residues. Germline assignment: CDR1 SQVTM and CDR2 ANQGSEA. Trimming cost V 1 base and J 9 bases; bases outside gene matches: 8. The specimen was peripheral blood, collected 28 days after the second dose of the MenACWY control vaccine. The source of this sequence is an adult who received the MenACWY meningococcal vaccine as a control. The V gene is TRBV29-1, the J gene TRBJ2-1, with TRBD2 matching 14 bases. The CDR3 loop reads CSVEAPGLAGGAEQFF. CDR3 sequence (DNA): TGCAGCGTTGAAGCCCCCGGACTAGCGGGAGGCGCTGAGCAGTTCTTC.